What follows are 20 T cell receptor beta chains derived from one specimen sequenced in a study of control samples from healthy donors and cancer patients. Produced via immunoSEQ multiplex PCR; TCRdb's table is partial and in-frame only. The sample includes around 150,000 clones, about 87% of them seen just once. Sample: blood. Receptors originate from a man in his thirties or forties in good health.

The rearrangement links TRBV5-1 to TRBJ1-1; D call uncertain. The V and J ends lost 4 bases and 5 bases respectively, with 21 bases between them. The V gene's germline CDR1 is SGHRS and CDR2 YFSETQ. The CDR3 consists of 16 residues. DNA for the CDR3: TGCGCCAGCAGCACTGACCCAGGTTTGGGCAAGACTGAAGCTTTCTTT. This translates into CASSTDPGLGKTEAFF.

The gene calls are TRBV12-3 or TRBV12-4 and TRBJ1-1; D is ambiguous. The CDR3 consists of 12 residues. Trimming pared 3 bases from V and 7 bases from J, leaving 9 bases between. CDR3: CASSFQSIEAFF. CDR3 in DNA: TGTGCCAGCAGTTTTCAGAGTATTGAAGCTTTCTTT.

The gene calls are TRBV9 and TRBJ2-2; D may correspond to TRBD1 or TRBD2 (7 bases each). Between the trimmed V and J ends, which lost 4 bases and 3 bases, there was a span of 16 bases. There are 16 residues in the CDR3. CDR1 is SGDLS, CDR2 YYNGEE, per germline. The DNA of the CDR3 is TGTGCCAGCAGCCCCCAGGGGGGGCGCGACACCGGGGAGCTGTTTTTT. Residues: CASSPQGGRDTGELFF.

This clone was observed a single time. This sequence joins TRBV11-2 and TRBJ1-1; 8 bases map to TRBD1. CDR1 is SGHAT, CDR2 FQNNGV, per germline. The CDR3 runs to 12 residues. The junction had 6 bases not matched to a gene; V was cut back by 3 bases and J by 12 bases. The CDR3 reads CASSFSTGATFF. DNA of the CDR3: TGTGCCAGCAGCTTCTCGACAGGGGCAACTTTCTTT.

The chain combines TRBV6-5 with TRBJ1-1, with 9 nucleotides matching TRBD1. Germline assignment: CDR1 MNHEY and CDR2 SVGAGI. After removal of 2 bases from V and 3 bases from J, the junction contained 1 base not matched to a gene. The CDR3 contains 14 residues. The CDR3 DNA follows: TGTGCCAGCAGTTACCGACAGGGGGACACTGAAGCTTTCTTT. Protein sequence: CASSYRQGDTEAFF.

The V call is TRBV6-4, the J call TRBJ2-3, with 8 bases matching TRBD2. This CDR3 has 15 residues. The germline gives CDR1 MRHNA, CDR2 SNTAGT. Unmatched junction bases numbered 0, after V lost 0 bases and J lost 1 base. The DNA for the CDR3 is TGTGCCAGCAGTGACTCGCGGGGGGGCACAGATACGCAGTATTTT. Translation: CASSDSRGGTDTQYF.

V gene TRBV30 combines with J gene TRBJ2-1; D gene ambiguous. Germline CDR1 is GTSNPN and CDR2 is SVGIG (reference sequence). V was trimmed by 3 bases and J by 4 bases, leaving 4 bases between them. CDR3 length: 11 amino acids. CDR3 sequence reads: CAWRDYNEQFF. In DNA, the CDR3 is TGTGCCTGGAGGGATTACAATGAGCAGTTCTTC.

The chain links TRBV9 to TRBJ2-7; 9 nucleotides align to TRBD2. Germline V gene lookup returns CDR1 SGDLS and CDR2 YYNGEE. V shed 0 bases, J shed 2 bases, and the junction held 0 bases outside the gene matches. CDR3 length: 14 amino acids. The chain's CDR3 is CASSVGGGAYEQYF. CDR3 nucleotide sequence: TGTGCCAGCAGCGTAGGCGGGGGGGCCTACGAGCAGTACTTC.

The CDR3 here is CATSRILRSEAFF. For the CDR3, the DNA is TGTGCCACCAGCAGAATACTAAGGAGTGAAGCTTTCTTT. J is TRBJ1-1 and V is TRBV15; D uncertain. Germline V CDR1 and CDR2: LNHNV, YYDKDF (reference sequence). Trimming stripped 2 bases from V and 7 bases from J, with 11 bases between. The length of the CDR3 is 13 residues.

The V call is TRBV20-1, the J call TRBJ1-2, with D possibly matching TRBD1 (5 bases). The length of the CDR3 is 14 residues. Germline CDR1 reads DFQATT; CDR2 reads SNEGSKA (reference sequence). V shed 3 bases and J shed 2 bases, with 13 bases lying between them. The CDR3 coding sequence is TGCAGTGCTAGTGGGGGGGGTGGCAACTATGGCTACACCTTC. It codes for CSASGGGGNYGYTF.

This chain joins TRBV19 and TRBJ2-3; D call uncertain. The CDR3 covers 14 residues. Trimming left V 1 base short and J 1 base short, with 6 bases between. Germline CDR1 LNHDA, CDR2 SQIVND (reference sequence). The CDR3 DNA sequence: TGTGCCAGTAGTATAGTCGAGGGCACAGATACGCAGTATTTT. Translation: CASSIVEGTDTQYF.

The rearrangement uses TRBV2 and TRBJ1-1; D is unclear. The CDR3 spans 13 residues. Germline CDR1 is SNHLY and CDR2 is FYNNEI. V was clipped by 4 bases and J by 6 bases, with 12 bases between them. In nucleotides, the CDR3 is TGTGCCAGCAGTGTAATGGGCGCCTCTGAAGCTTTCTTT. Encoded protein: CASSVMGASEAFF.

The rearrangement links TRBV19 to TRBJ1-5, with D possibly matching TRBD1 (5 bases). The germline CDR1 and CDR2 sequences are LNHDA and SQIVND (reference sequence). The CDR3 runs 15 residues. The V end was cut by 9 bases, the J end by 6 bases, with 21 bases between. The CDR3 DNA reads TGTGCCAGCAAAGGTGACAGAGACATCCTTCAGCCCCAGCATTTT. This sequence encodes CASKGDRDILQPQHF.

This clone was detected once. The chain joins TRBV11-2 to TRBJ1-1; 8 nucleotides agree with TRBD1. V lost 4 bases, J lost 4 bases, and 5 bases stayed unmatched. CDR3 length: 14 residues. Germline V gene data show CDR1 as SGHAT and CDR2 as FQNNGV. CDR3 protein: CASSSRQGFTEAFF. The CDR3 DNA sequence: TGTGCCAGCAGCTCAAGACAGGGGTTCACTGAAGCTTTCTTT.

The genes are TRBV11-1 and TRBJ2-3; possibly TRBD2 for D (5 bases). The CDR3 is made up of 16 amino acids. Looked up from germline, CDR1 is SGHAT and CDR2 is FQDESV (reference sequence). V was clipped by 4 bases and J by 1 base, with 15 bases between them. The CDR3 nucleotides read TGTGCCAGCAGCTCGCGGGCCACCCGGCGCACAGATACGCAGTATTTT. This sequence encodes CASSSRATRRTDTQYF.

J is TRBJ2-1 and V is TRBV11-3; 9 nucleotides align to TRBD2. The length of the CDR3 is 15 residues. From germline, CDR1 is SGHNT and CDR2 YENEEA. The J segment lost 5 bases and the V segment lost 5 bases, leaving 7 bases of the junction unmatched. The CDR3 sequence: CASSPRAGGNNEQFF. The CDR3, as DNA: TGTGCCAGCAGCCCCCGAGCGGGGGGAAACAATGAGCAGTTCTTC.

The V call is TRBV19, the J call TRBJ1-2, with D unclear. The CDR3 is 13 amino acids. V dropped 5 bases and J dropped 8 bases, with 15 bases sitting between them. CDR1 and CDR2 (germline): LNHDA, SQIVND (reference sequence). The CDR3 sequence: CASSPTEGAGYTF. The CDR3 region has the DNA TGTGCCAGTAGTCCCACCGAAGGCGCGGGCTACACCTTC.

The V and J genes are TRBV2 and TRBJ2-1; TRBD2 agrees at 8 bases. V shed 7 bases, J shed 5 bases, and the junction held 7 bases outside the gene matches. The CDR3 length is 14 residues. The V gene's germline CDR1 is SNHLY and CDR2 FYNNEI. CDR3 in amino acids: CASNQAGVNNEQFF. DNA for the CDR3: TGTGCCAGCAATCAAGCGGGGGTGAACAATGAGCAGTTCTTC.

The chain is built from TRBV5-1 and TRBJ1-1; 7 bases are a match to TRBD1. This CDR3 region has 13 residues. V lost 3 bases, J lost 3 bases, and 2 bases stayed unmatched. The germline CDR1 and CDR2 sequences are SGHRS and YFSETQ. The CDR3 coding sequence is TGCGCCAGCAGCTATCAGGGGGACACTGAAGCTTTCTTT. It codes for CASSYQGDTEAFF.

Ten or more counts support this clone. The chain joins TRBV19 to TRBJ2-7; D tentatively fits TRBD1 or TRBD2 (5 bases each). V lost 3 bases, J lost 1 base, and 10 bases lay in between. CDR3 size: 14 residues. Germline CDR1 reads LNHDA; CDR2 reads SQIVND (reference sequence). The CDR3, as DNA: TGTGCCAGTAGTATTCGGGACGGTTCCTACGAGCAGTACTTC. Protein: CASSIRDGSYEQYF.